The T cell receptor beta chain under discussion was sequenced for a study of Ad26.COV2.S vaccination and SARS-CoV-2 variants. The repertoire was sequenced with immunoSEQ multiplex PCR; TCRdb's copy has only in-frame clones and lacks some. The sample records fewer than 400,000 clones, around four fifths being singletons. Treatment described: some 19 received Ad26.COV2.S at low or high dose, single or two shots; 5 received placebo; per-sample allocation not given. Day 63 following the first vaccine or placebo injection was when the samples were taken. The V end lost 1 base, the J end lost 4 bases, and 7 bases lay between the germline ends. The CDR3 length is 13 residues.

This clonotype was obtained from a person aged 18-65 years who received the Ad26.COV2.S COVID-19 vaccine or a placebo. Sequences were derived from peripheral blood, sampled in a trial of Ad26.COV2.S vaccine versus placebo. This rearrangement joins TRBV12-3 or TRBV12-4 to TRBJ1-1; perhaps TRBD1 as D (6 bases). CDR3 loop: CASSLDRVTEAFF. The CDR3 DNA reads TGTGCCAGCAGTTTAGACAGGGTCACTGAAGCTTTCTTT.